One sample yielded the 13 T cell receptor beta chains listed below, sequenced in a study of T-cell memory formation after mild COVID-19. TCRdb called the 5' RACE reads again in MiXCR, with one record for every CDR3 protein. The data hold about 160,000 distinct CDR3 sequences, with roughly a third observed a single time. The sample comprised PBMCs or a T cell subset sorted from them (not recorded which). The receptors originated from an adult woman who had mild COVID-19 (a few samples of this study predate the infection). Cell type and time point are not known.

This clonotype was counted between two and nine times. The chain has TRBV2 and TRBJ2-3, with a possible D match to TRBD2 (7 bases). The germline V gene encodes CDR1 SNHLY and CDR2 FYNNEI. V was pared by 4 bases and J by 6 bases, with 11 bases between. The CDR3 spans 13 residues. CDR3 coding DNA: TGTGCCAGCAGTGCGGGGGGCCGGGATACGCAGTATTTT. Amino acids: CASSAGGRDTQYF.

This clonotype was observed a handful of times. The chain carries TRBV7-6 and TRBJ2-3, with TRBD2 identical over 8 bases. Trimming cost V 5 bases and J 0 bases; bases outside gene matches: 4. Germline values: CDR1 SGHVS, CDR2 FNYEAQ. The CDR3 has 15 amino acids. The chain's CDR3 is CASSVSGGSTDTQYF. DNA of the CDR3: TGTGCCAGCAGCGTGAGCGGGGGTAGCACAGATACGCAGTATTTT. Full variable domain (remainder filled in from reference TRBV7-6 and TRBJ2-3): GAGVSQSPRYKVTKRGQDVALRCDPISGHVSLYWYRQALGQGPEFLTYFNYEAQQDKSGLPNDRFSAERPEGSISTLTIQRTEQRDSAMYRCASSVSGGSTDTQYFGPGTRLTVL.

The gene calls are TRBV5-1 and TRBJ2-1; 11 positions match TRBD1. This CDR3 spans 15 amino acids. The trim removed 0 bases at V and 7 bases at J, leaving 3 bases unmatched. Per germline, CDR1 SGHRS and CDR2 YFSETQ. The CDR3 DNA reads as TGCGCCAGCAGCTTGGGGACAGGGGGCGGGAATGAGCAGTTCTTC. This gives the protein CASSLGTGGGNEQFF.

This clonotype occurred a few times. CDR3 bases: TGCGCCAGCAGCCTGGAAGGGAGACAGGGGGAGACCCAGTACTTC. Amino acid sequence: CASSLEGRQGETQYF. The rearrangement uses TRBV4-1 and TRBJ2-5, with 8 bases lining up with TRBD1. Germline CDR1 reads MGHRA; CDR2 reads YSYEKL. Trimming removed 4 bases from V and 5 bases from J; junction bases left unmatched: 9. This CDR3 contains 15 residues.

The chain's CDR3 is CASSQDPNYEQYF. For the CDR3, the DNA is TGCGCCAGCAGCCAAGACCCTAACTACGAGCAGTACTTC. The chain employs TRBV4-3 and TRBJ2-7; D is ambiguous. The length of the CDR3 is 13 residues. Per the germline V gene, CDR1 is LGHNA and CDR2 is YSLEER. Trimming cost V 0 bases and J 3 bases, with 6 bases left between them.

This clonotype was seen more than once but under ten times. V is TRBV7-3 and J is TRBJ2-1; weak D call: TRBD2 (6 bases). CDR1 and CDR2 (germline): SGHTA, FQGTGA. Between the trimmed V and J ends, which lost 8 bases and 9 bases, there was a span of 20 bases. The CDR3 spans 14 residues. CDR3 nucleotides: TGTGCCAGCTCGGTTGCGGGGTCCTTTCGTGAGCAGTTCTTC. Protein: CASSVAGSFREQFF.

The chain uses TRBV12-3 or TRBV12-4 and TRBJ1-1; TRBD1 might be the D (5 bases). V lost 5 bases and J lost 5, with 15 bases in between. This CDR3 comprises 14 residues. CDR3 protein: CASSPTGIRTEAFF. The DNA of the CDR3 is TGTGCCAGCAGTCCCACAGGTATCCGGACTGAAGCTTTCTTT.

This clonotype came up a few times. The chain couples TRBV29-1 to TRBJ2-7; D unresolved. The CDR3 consists of 15 residues. The germline gives CDR1 SQVTM, CDR2 ANQGSEA. CDR3 nucleotides: TGCACCATAGGGCAAAGAGCGAGTAACGTGTACGAGCAGTACTTC. This sequence encodes CTIGQRASNVYEQYF.

The chain carries TRBV20-1 and TRBJ1-1; 9 nucleotides align to TRBD1. From germline, CDR1 is DFQATT and CDR2 SNEGSKA (reference sequence). V gave up 1 base and J gave up 6 bases; unmatched junction bases: 12. The CDR3 is 16 amino acids. CDR3 bases: TGCAGTGCTAGAGTGGGGCTGGGACAGGGAAGCGCTGAAGCTTTCTTT. Protein product: CSARVGLGQGSAEAFF.

The rearrangement joins TRBV2 to TRBJ1-3; D unresolved. CDR3 length: 12 amino acids. The germline gives CDR1 SNHLY, CDR2 FYNNEI. V was shortened by 8 bases and J by 4 bases, with 9 bases between the two germline ends. The CDR3 sequence: CASQAGGNTIYF. In nucleotides, the CDR3 is TGTGCCAGCCAGGCAGGAGGAAACACCATATATTTT. Based on the CDR3 plus reference TRBV2 and TRBJ1-3, the full variable domain is EPEVTQTPSHQVTQMGQEVILRCVPISNHLYFYWYRQILGQKVEFLVSFYNNEISEKSEIFDDQFSVERPDGSNFTLKIRSTKLEDSAMYFCASQAGGNTIYFGEGSWLTVV.

Here the CDR3 DNA reads TGTGCCAGCAGCTTATGGTGGGATACGCAGTATTTT. Its translation is CASSLWWDTQYF. The rearrangement uses TRBV7-8 and TRBJ2-3; D uncertain. This CDR3 spans 12 amino acids. V lost 2 bases and J lost 6, with 6 bases in between. Germline V lookup: CDR1 SGHVS, CDR2 FQNEAQ. Looking up the rest from reference TRBV7-8 and TRBJ2-3 gives the full variable domain: GAGVSQSPRYKVAKRGQDVALRCDPISGHVSLFWYQQALGQGPEFLTYFQNEAQLDKSGLPSDRFFAERPEGSVSTLKIQRTQQEDSAVYLCASSLWWDTQYFGPGTRLTVL.

V usage is TRBV14 and J usage is TRBJ1-5, with 7 positions matching TRBD1. From germline, CDR1 is SGHDN and CDR2 FVKESK. Losses at the gene ends were 0 bases for V and 0 bases for J; bases not matched to a gene: 5. The CDR3 covers 17 residues. The DNA of the CDR3 is TGTGCCAGCAGCCAAGAAAGGGGGCAGGATAGCAATCAGCCCCAGCATTTT. This gives the protein CASSQERGQDSNQPQHF.

The gene calls are TRBV18 and TRBJ1-1, with D perhaps TRBD1 (6 bases). In germline, CDR1 is KGHSH, CDR2 LQKENI. The CDR3 is made up of 15 amino acids. Deletions cut 4 bases from V and 8 bases from J, with 20 bases between. The CDR3 DNA follows: TGTGCCAGCTCACACCCTATGGGCGATGACAGGGAAGCTTTCTTT. Protein: CASSHPMGDDREAFF.